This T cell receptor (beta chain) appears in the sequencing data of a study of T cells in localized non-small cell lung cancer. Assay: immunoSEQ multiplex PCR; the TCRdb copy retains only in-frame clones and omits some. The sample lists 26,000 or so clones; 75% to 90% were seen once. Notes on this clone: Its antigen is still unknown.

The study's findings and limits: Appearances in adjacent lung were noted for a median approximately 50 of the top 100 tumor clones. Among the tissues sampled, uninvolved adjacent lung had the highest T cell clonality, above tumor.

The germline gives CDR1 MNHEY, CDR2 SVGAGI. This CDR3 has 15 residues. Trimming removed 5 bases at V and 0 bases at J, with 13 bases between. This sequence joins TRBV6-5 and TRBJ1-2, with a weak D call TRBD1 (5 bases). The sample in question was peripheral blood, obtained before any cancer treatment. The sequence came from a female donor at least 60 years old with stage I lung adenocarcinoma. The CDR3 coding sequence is TGTGCCAGCAGTGGACACGACGACTCTAACTATGGCTACACCTTC. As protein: CASSGHDDSNYGYTF.